This TCR beta chain was sequenced in a study of cytomegalovirus exposure and HLA in healthy donors. For the study at large: Earlier results showed 90 million to 130 million unique TCR beta sequences derived from approximately 170 million T cells.

As concerns this clone: Its antigen is currently unknown.

Germline trimming cut 0 bases from V and 6 bases from J; bases unmatched to any gene: 9. Germline assignment: CDR1 MNHEY and CDR2 SVGAGI. The CDR3 is 16 residues long. Study-wide results and caveats: Available immune exposure information was restricted to CMV serostatus only. Per published reports, the classifier diagnosed cytomegalovirus status with high specificity and sensitivity. A later analysis associated 16,951 TCR beta sequences with HLA alleles at a 0.05 false discovery rate.

PCR used 60 Vbeta primers and 13 Jbeta primers. Measured with immunoSEQ multiplex PCR; TCRdb has only the in-frame clones, and not every one. The sample includes about 120,000 clones, approximately 80% of them seen just once. This receptor was identified in a man in his fifties in good health and CMV-seronegative. This chain joins TRBV6-5 and TRBJ1-2; TRBD1 aligns across 8 bases. Input material: PBMCs. The CDR3 DNA reads as TGTGCCAGCAGTTACTCCCCACAGGGGGAGCGGAATGGCTACACCTTC. It translates to CASSYSPQGERNGYTF.